These T cell receptor beta chains were read from a single sample in a study of Graves' ophthalmopathy and Graves' hyperthyroidism. In TCRdb, the multiplex PCR reads were re-called with MiXCR into one record per CDR3 protein. In the table there are almost 750,000 distinct CDR3 sequences, 40% of which are singletons. The specimen was peripheral blood. The receptors shown here come from an adult man with Graves' ophthalmopathy. CDR3s include the opening cysteine and the closing phenylalanine or tryptophan. A D gene is named only where the DNA matches it firmly. Not every row has a clone size; where given, it reads once, few, many or a size class.

TRBJ1-2,TRBV10-2,.,TRBD1,CASSVSTGTGNYGYTF,TGCGCCAGCAGTGTATCGACCGGGACAGGGAACTATGGCTACACCTTC
TRBJ1-5,TRBV24-1,few,TRBD1,CATSDPTAGTGDQPQHF,TGTGCCACCAGTGACCCGACTGCCGGGACAGGGGATCAGCCCCAGCATTTT
TRBJ2-7,TRBV20-1,many,.,CSARDLEGNPYEQYF,TGCAGTGCTAGAGATCTGGAGGGAAACCCCTACGAGCAGTACTTC
TRBJ1-5,TRBV24-1,.,TRBD1,CASSDPGQGGQPQHF,TGTGCCAGCAGTGACCCGGGACAGGGTGGGCAGCCCCAGCATTTT
TRBJ2-2,TRBV25-1,few,.,CASSPLGPTTTGELFF,TGTGCCAGCAGTCCCCTAGGTCCTACGACCACCGGGGAGCTGTTTTTT
TRBJ1-6,TRBV25-1,.,TRBD1,CASSDSGTGFRSPLHF,TGTGCCAGCAGTGACTCCGGGACAGGGTTTCGTTCACCCCTCCACTTT
TRBJ2-5,TRBV19,.,.,CASSMESLGGGGQETQYF,TGTGCCAGTAGTATGGAGAGTCTGGGGGGAGGTGGACAAGAGACCCAGTACTTC
TRBJ1-4,TRBV29-1,few,TRBD1,CSAAGTATNEKLFF,TGCAGCGCCGCCGGGACAGCCACTAATGAAAAACTGTTTTTT
TRBJ2-7,TRBV11-2,.,.,CASSSPTGEQYF,TGTGCCAGCAGTTCCCCAACGGGGGAGCAGTACTTC
TRBJ1-2,TRBV19,few,.,CASSMGQGPTNYGYTF,TGTGCCAGTAGTATGGGTCAGGGACCGACGAACTATGGCTACACCTTC
TRBJ1-1,TRBV9,.,.,CASSPRTTEAFF,TGTGCCAGCTCACCAAGGACCACTGAAGCTTTCTTT
TRBJ1-4,TRBV11-2,many,.,CASSPSAEKLFF,TGTGCCAGCAGTCCCTCAGCGGAAAAACTGTTTTTT
TRBJ2-5,TRBV19,.,.,CASSMARDAAETQYF,TGTGCCAGTAGTATGGCCAGGGATGCGGCGGAGACCCAGTACTTC
TRBJ2-3,TRBV15,.,TRBD1,CATSKGQLRDTQYF,TGTGCCACCAGCAAGGGACAGCTAAGGGATACGCAGTATTTT
TRBJ2-5,TRBV7-3,many,TRBD1,CASSALTGGRKETQYF,TGTGCCAGCAGCGCGCTTACAGGGGGCAGGAAGGAGACCCAGTACTTC
TRBJ2-5,TRBV6-5,few,TRBD1,CASREDRTNQETQYF,TGTGCCAGCAGGGAGGACAGGACAAACCAAGAGACCCAGTACTTC
TRBJ1-2,TRBV25-1,.,.,CASSPEENYGYTF,TGTGCCAGCTCACCAGAAGAAAACTATGGCTACACCTTC
TRBJ2-2,TRBV19,.,TRBD1,CASSMTGPGELFF,TGTGCCAGTAGTATGACAGGGCCCGGGGAGCTGTTTTTT
TRBJ2-7,TRBV4-3,.,.,CASSPGLRDSYEQYF,TGCGCCAGCAGCCCCGGCCTCAGAGATTCCTACGAGCAGTACTTC
TRBJ2-7,TRBV6-5,few,.,CASSLLGVGYEQYF,TGTGCCAGCAGTTTATTAGGGGTTGGGTACGAGCAGTACTTC
TRBJ2-6,TRBV7-3,many,.,CASSNSVGANVLTF,TGTGCCAGCAGCAATAGCGTCGGGGCCAACGTCCTGACTTTC
TRBJ2-7,TRBV29-1,many,.,CSVKSDRYEQYF,TGCAGCGTCAAATCAGACCGCTACGAGCAGTACTTC
TRBJ1-6,TRBV6-6,many,.,CASSYLNTGVDSPLHF,TGTGCCAGCAGTTACCTCAATACGGGGGTTGATTCACCCCTCCACTTT
TRBJ2-7,TRBV29-1,many,.,CSVESGRGSDEQYF,TGCAGCGTTGAATCGGGTAGGGGGTCTGACGAGCAGTACTTC
TRBJ2-2,TRBV10-2,.,TRBD2,CATRLAVNTGELFF,TGTGCCACCCGACTAGCGGTGAACACCGGGGAGCTGTTTTTT
TRBJ1-1,TRBV19,.,.,CASSITDQNTEAFF,TGTGCCAGTAGTATTACGGACCAGAACACTGAAGCTTTCTTT
TRBJ1-1,TRBV5-1,many,.,CASSLNRDTEAFF,TGCGCCAGCAGCTTGAACAGGGACACTGAAGCTTTCTTT
TRBJ2-5,TRBV10-2,once,.,CASSVSGAFQETQYF,TGCGCCAGCAGTGTCAGTGGAGCTTTCCAAGAGACCCAGTACTTC
TRBJ2-7,TRBV5-1,.,.,CASSLLDSYYEQYF,TGCGCCAGCAGCTTGCTGGACAGCTACTACGAGCAGTACTTC
TRBJ1-1,TRBV20-1,many,.,CSARHSPAGTEAFF,TGCAGTGCTAGACATAGCCCGGCGGGCACTGAAGCTTTCTTT
TRBJ1-1,TRBV7-3,many,.,CASSLQVNTEAFF,TGTGCCAGCAGCTTACAGGTGAACACTGAAGCTTTCTTT
TRBJ2-7,TRBV7-2,few,TRBD1,CASSPWTGGFWEQYF,TGTGCCAGCAGCCCATGGACAGGGGGTTTCTGGGAGCAGTACTTC
TRBJ1-1,TRBV10-3,.,.,CASSVRTTEAFF,TGTGCCAGCAGTGTAAGGACAACCGAAGCTTTCTTT
TRBJ1-6,TRBV28,.,.,CASRTHNSPLHF,TGTGCCTCCAGGACCCATAATTCACCCCTCCACTTT
TRBJ1-4,TRBV5-1,few,TRBD1,CASSFRTGLGKLFF,TGCGCCAGCAGCTTCCGGACAGGGCTCGGAAAACTGTTTTTT
TRBJ1-5,TRBV6-6,few,.,CASSYSMTGDSNQPQHF,TGTGCCAGCAGTTACTCGATGACCGGAGATAGCAATCAGCCCCAGCATTTT
TRBJ2-7,TRBV29-1,many,TRBD1,CSVDRTGGYEQYF,TGCAGCGTTGATCGGACAGGGGGCTACGAGCAGTACTTC
TRBJ2-7,TRBV20-1,.,.,CSASSGEEISYEQYF,TGCAGTGCTAGTTCAGGGGAAGAAATTTCCTACGAGCAGTACTTC
TRBJ1-5,TRBV7-8,many,.,CASSLRWGHNQPQHF,TGTGCCAGCAGCTTAAGGTGGGGCCATAATCAGCCCCAGCATTTT
TRBJ2-7,TRBV10-3,once,.,CASSLTRVASEQYF,TGTGCCAGCAGCTTAACGCGGGTGGCGAGTGAGCAGTACTTC
TRBJ1-1,TRBV9,many,.,CASSGVQGGTEAFF,TGTGCCAGCAGCGGAGTACAGGGAGGCACTGAAGCTTTCTTT
TRBJ1-2,TRBV6-5,.,.,CASSYYREGGYTF,TGTGCCAGCAGTTACTATAGGGAGGGCGGCTACACCTTC
TRBJ2-2,TRBV7-2,few,.,CASRPISNTGELFF,TGTGCCAGCCGCCCGATTTCGAACACCGGGGAGCTGTTTTTT
TRBJ1-3,TRBV7-2,.,.,CASSLSPYGSGNTIYF,TGTGCCAGCAGCCTTAGCCCCTATGGCTCTGGAAACACCATATATTTT
TRBJ2-5,TRBV5-1,few,.,CASSAGVKRQQETQYF,TGCGCCAGCAGCGCGGGTGTCAAGCGCCAACAAGAGACCCAGTACTTC
TRBJ1-6,TRBV6-1,many,.,CASNTYSPLHF,TGTGCCAGCAACACGTATTCACCCCTCCACTTT
TRBJ1-2,TRBV7-2,.,.,CASKRAGENYGYTF,TGTGCCAGCAAGAGGGCAGGAGAGAACTATGGCTACACCTTC
TRBJ2-5,TRBV7-2,.,.,CASSVDSRGETQYF,TGTGCCAGCAGCGTTGATTCACGGGGAGAGACCCAGTACTTC
TRBJ1-5,TRBV20-1,.,.,CSVTEENNQPQHF,TGCAGTGTAACTGAGGAGAACAATCAGCCCCAGCATTTT
TRBJ2-2,TRBV7-9,.,.,CASSPPRAPQNGELFF,TGTGCCAGCAGTCCTCCCCGGGCCCCCCAGAACGGGGAGCTGTTTTTT
TRBJ1-5,TRBV5-4,.,.,CASTHGGATNQPQHF,TGTGCCAGCACCCATGGGGGCGCTACCAATCAGCCCCAGCATTTT